Sequencing of this T cell receptor beta chain was carried out in a study of response to subunit inactivated influenza vaccine (dated by TCRdb to the late 2010s). About the investigation overall: The study used deep quantitative T cell receptor repertoire profiling to track responses to a trivalent subunit inactivated influenza vaccine.

Study-wide conclusions, independent of this receptor: According to the authors, only a limited number of new T cells may be recruited by each seasonal influenza vaccination.

The germline V gene gives CDR1 as SGHRS and CDR2 as YFSETQ. Measured from the cysteine to the phenylalanine, the CDR3 is 15 residues long. Only the CDR3 region is kept as DNA, spanning 45 bases read in frame from base 1. Germline trimming amounts to 0 bases on V and 3 bases on J, with 5 as the count of junction bases outside the gene matches. Library preparation was by RT-PCR. Sequenced on an Illumina HiSeq 2500. The raw public data were reprocessed by TCRdb itself: fastp quality trimming at Q25, MiXCR clonotype calling, in-frame beta chains only. Entries are consolidated by CDR3 protein sequence, retaining the most common genes and DNA. This sample has under 550,000 distinct CDR3 sequences in its table, and approximately 7.2% of those were observed once. The ten most abundant clones make up around 14% of the sample. This clonotype was observed a handful of times. This clone's antigen is unknown. Per-nucleotide qualities are absent, and no much larger clonotype sits a single base away.

The receptor chain draws on TRBV5-1 and TRBJ2-5; 7 middle bases align to TRBD1. Here the sequenced sample was PBMCs from blood, taken roughly 24 months after vaccination. This TCR was recovered from a man between 50 and 69 years old who received an inactivated influenza vaccine. Donor details come from another sample of the same person, matched by shared clones. The DNA sequence is given as TGCGCCAGCAGCTTGGTGCCAGGGGGAAAAGAGACCCAGTACTTC. It encodes CASSLVPGGKETQYF.